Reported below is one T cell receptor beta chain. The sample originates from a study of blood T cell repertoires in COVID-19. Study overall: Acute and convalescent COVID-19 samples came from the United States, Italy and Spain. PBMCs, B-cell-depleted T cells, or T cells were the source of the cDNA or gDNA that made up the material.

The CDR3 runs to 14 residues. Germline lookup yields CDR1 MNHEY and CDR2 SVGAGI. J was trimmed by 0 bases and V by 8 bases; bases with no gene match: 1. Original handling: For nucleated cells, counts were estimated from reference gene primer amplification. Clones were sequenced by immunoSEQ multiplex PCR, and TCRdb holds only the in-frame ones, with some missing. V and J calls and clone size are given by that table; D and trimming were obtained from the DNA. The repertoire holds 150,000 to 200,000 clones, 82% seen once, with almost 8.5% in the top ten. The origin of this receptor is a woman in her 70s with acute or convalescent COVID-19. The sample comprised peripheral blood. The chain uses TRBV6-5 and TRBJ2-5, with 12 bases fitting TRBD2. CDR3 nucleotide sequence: TGTGCCAGCGGACTAGCGGGACACCAAGAGACCCAGTACTTC. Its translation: CASGLAGHQETQYF.